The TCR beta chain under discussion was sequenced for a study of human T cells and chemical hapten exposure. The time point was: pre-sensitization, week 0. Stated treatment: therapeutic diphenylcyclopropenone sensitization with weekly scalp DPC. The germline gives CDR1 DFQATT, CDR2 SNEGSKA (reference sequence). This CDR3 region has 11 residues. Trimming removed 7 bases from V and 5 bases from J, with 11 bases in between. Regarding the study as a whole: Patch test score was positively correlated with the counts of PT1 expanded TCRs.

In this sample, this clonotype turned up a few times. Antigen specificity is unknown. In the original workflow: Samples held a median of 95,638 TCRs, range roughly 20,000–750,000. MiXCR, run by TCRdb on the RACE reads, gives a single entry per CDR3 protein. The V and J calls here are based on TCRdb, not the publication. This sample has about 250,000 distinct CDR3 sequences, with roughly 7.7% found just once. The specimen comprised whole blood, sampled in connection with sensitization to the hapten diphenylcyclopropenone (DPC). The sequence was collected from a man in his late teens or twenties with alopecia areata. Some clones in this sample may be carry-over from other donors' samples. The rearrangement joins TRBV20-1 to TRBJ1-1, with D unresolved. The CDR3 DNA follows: TGCAGTGGGAAAGGTGAGACTGAAGCTTTCTTT. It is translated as CSGKGETEAFF.